This T cell receptor beta chain was captured by sequencing in a study of blood T cell repertoires in COVID-19. As for the study in general: COVID-19 samples collected from the United States, Italy and Spain covered acute and convalescent phases. T cells, B-cell-depleted T cells, or PBMCs supplied cDNA or gDNA.

TCRdb keeps only in-frame clones here, not all; method: immunoSEQ multiplex PCR. The table shows 130,000 to 150,000 clones, with 84% occurring only once. This CDR3 has 14 residues. The germline CDR1 and CDR2 sequences are SGHRS and YFSETQ. Deletions cut 0 bases from V and 3 bases from J, with 7 bases between. V gene TRBV5-1 combines with J gene TRBJ1-3, with a tentative D call TRBD1 (6 bases). Sequenced sample: peripheral blood. This TCR came from a human donor in a cohort sampled during active COVID-19. CDR3 sequence reads: CASSLEDSGNTIYF. The DNA of the CDR3 is TGCGCCAGCAGCTTGGAGGACAGTGGAAACACCATATATTTT.